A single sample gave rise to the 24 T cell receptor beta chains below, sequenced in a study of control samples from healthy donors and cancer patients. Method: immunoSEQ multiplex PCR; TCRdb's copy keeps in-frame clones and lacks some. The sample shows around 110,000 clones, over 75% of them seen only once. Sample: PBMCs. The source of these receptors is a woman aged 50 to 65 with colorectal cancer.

The CDR3 region has the DNA TGTGCCAGCCTTTCGGCCAGCGTCCAAGAGACCCAGTACTTC. Translation: CASLSASVQETQYF. The J gene is TRBJ2-5, the V gene TRBV28, with unresolved D. V was shortened by 8 bases and J by 1 base, with 14 bases between the two germline ends. This CDR3 has 14 residues. The germline CDR1 and CDR2 sequences are MDHEN and SYDVKM.

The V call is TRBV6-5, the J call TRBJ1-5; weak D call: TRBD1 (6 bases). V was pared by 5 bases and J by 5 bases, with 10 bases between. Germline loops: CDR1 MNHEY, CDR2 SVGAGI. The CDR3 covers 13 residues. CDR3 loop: CASSTGTHQPQHF. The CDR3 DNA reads TGTGCCAGCAGTACCGGGACACATCAGCCCCAGCATTTT.

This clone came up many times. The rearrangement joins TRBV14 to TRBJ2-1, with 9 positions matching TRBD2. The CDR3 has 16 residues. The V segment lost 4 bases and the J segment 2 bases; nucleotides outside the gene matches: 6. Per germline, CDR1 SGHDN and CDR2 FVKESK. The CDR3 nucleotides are TGTGCCAGCAGCCTTAGCGGGAGACAAACCTACAATGAGCAGTTCTTC. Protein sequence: CASSLSGRQTYNEQFF.

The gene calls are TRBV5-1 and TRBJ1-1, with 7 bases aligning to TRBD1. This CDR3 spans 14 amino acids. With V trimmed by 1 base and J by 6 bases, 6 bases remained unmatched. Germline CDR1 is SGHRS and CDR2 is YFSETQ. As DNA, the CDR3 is TGCGCCAGCAGCTTGCAGACAGGGTCCCCTGAAGCTTTCTTT. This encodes CASSLQTGSPEAFF.

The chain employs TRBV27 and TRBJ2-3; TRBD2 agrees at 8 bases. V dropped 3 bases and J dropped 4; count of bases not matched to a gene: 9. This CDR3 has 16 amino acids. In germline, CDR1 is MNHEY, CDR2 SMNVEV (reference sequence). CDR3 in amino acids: CASSFDQGLVPDTQYF. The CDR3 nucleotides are TGTGCCAGCAGTTTCGACCAGGGACTAGTACCAGATACGCAGTATTTT.

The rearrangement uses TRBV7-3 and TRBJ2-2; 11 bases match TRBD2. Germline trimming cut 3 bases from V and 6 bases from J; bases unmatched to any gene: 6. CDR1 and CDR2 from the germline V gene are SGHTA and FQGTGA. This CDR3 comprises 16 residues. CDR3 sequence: CASSFSGGEHPGELFF. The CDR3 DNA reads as TGTGCCAGCAGCTTTAGCGGGGGGGAACACCCCGGGGAGCTGTTTTTT.

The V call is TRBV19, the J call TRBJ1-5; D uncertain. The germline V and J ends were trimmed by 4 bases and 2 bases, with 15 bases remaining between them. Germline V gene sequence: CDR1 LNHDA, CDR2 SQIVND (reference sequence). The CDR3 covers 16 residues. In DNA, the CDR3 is TGTGCCAGTAGTAGCGGACCAATAGTGGGCAATCAGCCCCAGCATTTT. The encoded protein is CASSSGPIVGNQPQHF. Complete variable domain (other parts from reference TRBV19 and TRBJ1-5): DGGITQSPKYLFRKEGQNVTLSCEQNLNHDAMYWYRQDPGQGLRLIYYSQIVNDFQKGDIAEGYSVSREKKESFPLTVTSAQKNPTAFYLCASSSGPIVGNQPQHFGDGTRLSIL.

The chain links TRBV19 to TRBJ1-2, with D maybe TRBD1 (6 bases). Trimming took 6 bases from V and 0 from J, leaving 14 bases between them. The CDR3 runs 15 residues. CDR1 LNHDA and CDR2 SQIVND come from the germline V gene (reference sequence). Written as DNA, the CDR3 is TGTGCCAGTAGGGCAAACAGGGAAACTAACTATGGCTACACCTTC. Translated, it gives CASRANRETNYGYTF.

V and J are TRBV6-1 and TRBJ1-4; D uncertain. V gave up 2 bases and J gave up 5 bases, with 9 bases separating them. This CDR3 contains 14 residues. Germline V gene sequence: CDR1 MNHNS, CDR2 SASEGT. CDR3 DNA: TGTGCCAGCAGTGAAATTCGGGGAAATGAAAAACTGTTTTTT. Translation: CASSEIRGNEKLFF.

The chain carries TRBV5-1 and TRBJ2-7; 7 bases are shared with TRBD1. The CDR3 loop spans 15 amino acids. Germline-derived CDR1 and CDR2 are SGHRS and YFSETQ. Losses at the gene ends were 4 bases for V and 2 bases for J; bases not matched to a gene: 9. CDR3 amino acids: CASSPGRTGTYEQYF. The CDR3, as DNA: TGCGCCAGCAGCCCGGGACGGACAGGCACCTACGAGCAGTACTTC.

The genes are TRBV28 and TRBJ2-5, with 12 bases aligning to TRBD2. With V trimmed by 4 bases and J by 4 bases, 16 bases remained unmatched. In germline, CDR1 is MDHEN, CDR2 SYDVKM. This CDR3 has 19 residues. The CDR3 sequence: CASSSKPQTSGRRGETQYF. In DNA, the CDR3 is TGTGCCAGCAGTTCGAAACCGCAGACTAGCGGGAGAAGGGGAGAGACCCAGTACTTC.

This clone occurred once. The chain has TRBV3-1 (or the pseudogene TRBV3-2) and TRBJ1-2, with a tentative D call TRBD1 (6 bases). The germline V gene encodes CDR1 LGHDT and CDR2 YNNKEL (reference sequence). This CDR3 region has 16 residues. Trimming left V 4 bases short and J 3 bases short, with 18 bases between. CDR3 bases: TGTGCCAGCAGCCCCCCCGCCGGCGCAGGGGACTATGGCTACACCTTC. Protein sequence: CASSPPAGAGDYGYTF.

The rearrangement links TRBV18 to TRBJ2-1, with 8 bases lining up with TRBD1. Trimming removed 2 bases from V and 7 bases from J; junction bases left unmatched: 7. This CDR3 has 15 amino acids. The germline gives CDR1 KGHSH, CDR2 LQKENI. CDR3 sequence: CASSPSGDRTNEQFF. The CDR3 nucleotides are TGTGCCAGCTCACCATCGGGGGACAGGACGAATGAGCAGTTCTTC.

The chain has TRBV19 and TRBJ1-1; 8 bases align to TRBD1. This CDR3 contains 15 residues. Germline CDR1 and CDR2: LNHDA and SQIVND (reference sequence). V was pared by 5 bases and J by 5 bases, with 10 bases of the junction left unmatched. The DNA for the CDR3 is TGTGCCAGTAGTGCACGGACAGGGATGGGTACTGAAGCTTTCTTT. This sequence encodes CASSARTGMGTEAFF.

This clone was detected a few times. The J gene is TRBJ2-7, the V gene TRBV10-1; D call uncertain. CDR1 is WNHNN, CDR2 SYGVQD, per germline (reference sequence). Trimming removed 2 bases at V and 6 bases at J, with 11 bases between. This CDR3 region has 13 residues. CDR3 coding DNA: TGCGCCAGCAGTGAGGGATGGGTCTGCGAGCAGTACTTC. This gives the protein CASSEGWVCEQYF.

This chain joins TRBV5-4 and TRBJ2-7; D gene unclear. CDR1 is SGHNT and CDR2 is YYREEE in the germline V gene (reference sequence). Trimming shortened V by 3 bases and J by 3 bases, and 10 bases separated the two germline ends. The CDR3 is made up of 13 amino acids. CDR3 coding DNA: TGTGCCAGCAGCTCCCACAGCAGCTACGAGCAGTACTTC. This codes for CASSSHSSYEQYF.

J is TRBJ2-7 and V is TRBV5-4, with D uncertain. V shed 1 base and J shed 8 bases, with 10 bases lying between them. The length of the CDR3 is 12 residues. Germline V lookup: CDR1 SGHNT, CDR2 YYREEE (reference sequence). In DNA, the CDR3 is TGTGCCAGCAGCTTGATTGATTCGAAGCAGTACTTC. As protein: CASSLIDSKQYF. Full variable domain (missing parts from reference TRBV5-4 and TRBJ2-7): ETGVTQSPTHLIKTRGQQVTLRCSSQSGHNTVSWYQQALGQGPQFIFQYYREEENGRGNFPPRFSGLQFPNYSSELNVNALELDDSALYLCASSLIDSKQYFGPGTRLTVT.

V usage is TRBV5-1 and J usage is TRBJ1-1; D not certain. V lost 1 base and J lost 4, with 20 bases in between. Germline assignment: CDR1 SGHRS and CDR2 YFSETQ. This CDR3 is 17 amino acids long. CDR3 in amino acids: CASSLRTARIGSTEAFF. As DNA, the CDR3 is TGCGCCAGCAGCTTGAGAACAGCCCGAATCGGATCCACTGAAGCTTTCTTT.

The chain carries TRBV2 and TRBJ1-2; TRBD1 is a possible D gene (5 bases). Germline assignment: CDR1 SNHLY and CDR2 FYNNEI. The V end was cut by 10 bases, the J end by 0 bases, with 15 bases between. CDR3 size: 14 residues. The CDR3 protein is CATTLGGTNYGYTF. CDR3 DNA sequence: TGTGCCACCACCCTGGGGGGGACTAACTATGGCTACACCTTC.

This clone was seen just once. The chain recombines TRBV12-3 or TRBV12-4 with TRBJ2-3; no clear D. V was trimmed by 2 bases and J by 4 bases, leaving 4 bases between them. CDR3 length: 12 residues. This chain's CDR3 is CASSLLADTQYF. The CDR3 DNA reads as TGTGCCAGCAGTTTACTCGCAGATACGCAGTATTTT.

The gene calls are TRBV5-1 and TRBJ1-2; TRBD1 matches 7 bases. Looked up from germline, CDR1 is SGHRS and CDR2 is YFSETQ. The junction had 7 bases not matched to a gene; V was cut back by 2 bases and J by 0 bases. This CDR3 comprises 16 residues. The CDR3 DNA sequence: TGCGCCAGCAGCTTCAGGCAGGGGGGAGCTAACTATGGCTACACCTTC. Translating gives CASSFRQGGANYGYTF.

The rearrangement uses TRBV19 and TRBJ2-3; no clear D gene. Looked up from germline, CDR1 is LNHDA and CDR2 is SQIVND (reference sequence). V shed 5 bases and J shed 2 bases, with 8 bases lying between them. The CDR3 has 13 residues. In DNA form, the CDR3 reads TGTGCCAGTAGTGGGCGGCTCACAGATACGCAGTATTTT. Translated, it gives CASSGRLTDTQYF.

CDR3 in amino acids: CASRPGQGNYYGYTF. The CDR3 coding sequence is TGTGCCAGCCGCCCGGGACAGGGGAATTACTATGGCTACACCTTC. The gene calls are TRBV9 and TRBJ1-2; 10 bases are shared with TRBD1. CDR3 length: 15 residues. Germline CDR1 reads SGDLS; CDR2 reads YYNGEE. Trimming at V came to 7 bases and at J to 3 bases, leaving 9 bases not matched to a gene.

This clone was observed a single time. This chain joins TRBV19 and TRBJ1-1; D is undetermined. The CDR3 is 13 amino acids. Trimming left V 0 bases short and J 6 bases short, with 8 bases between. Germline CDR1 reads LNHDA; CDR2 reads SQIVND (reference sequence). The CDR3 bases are TGTGCCAGTAGTATAGAGGGAGAGTCTGAAGCTTTCTTT. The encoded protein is CASSIEGESEAFF.